This is a list of T cell receptor beta chains from one sample in a study of PD-1 blockade in classical Hodgkin lymphoma. Measured with immunoSEQ multiplex PCR; TCRdb has only the in-frame clones, and not every one. The sample records some 34,000 clones, roughly 76% being singletons. Sequenced material: peripheral blood mononuclear cells (PBMCs), taken before the fourth cycle of nivolumab. The receptors here all came from a human donor with classical Hodgkin lymphoma. Each CDR3 is given with its conserved first and last residue. A D gene is named only where the DNA matches it firmly. Not all rows give a size; the values are once, few, many and, for expanded clones, a class.

len,abundance,j_gene,v_gene,d_gene,CDR3aa,CDR3nt
16,NA,TRBJ2-5,TRBV6-6,TRBD2,CASSYSRLAGSETQYF,TGTGCCAGCAGTTACTCGCGACTAGCGGGATCAGAGACCCAGTACTTC
15,NA,TRBJ1-6,TRBV6-4,NA,CASSAELGGKSPLHF,TGTGCCAGCAGTGCAGAACTGGGGGGGAAATCACCCCTCCACTTT
13,NA,TRBJ2-7,TRBV5-8,NA,CASSLAYSREQYF,TGTGCCAGCAGCTTGGCCTACTCGCGCGAGCAGTACTTC
13,NA,TRBJ1-2,TRBV18,NA,CASSPGRLSGYTF,TGTGCCAGCTCACCGGGTCGTCTCAGCGGCTACACCTTC
12,NA,TRBJ1-5,TRBV15,NA,CATSRDIQPQHF,TGTGCCACCAGCAGAGATATTCAGCCCCAGCATTTT
8,few,TRBJ1-1,TRBV20-1,NA,CSALRAFF,TGCAGTGCCCTGAGAGCTTTCTTT
15,NA,TRBJ1-5,TRBV5-1,NA,CASSLEGQLNQPQHF,TGCGCCAGCAGCTTGGAGGGGCAGTTAAATCAGCCCCAGCATTTT
14,NA,TRBJ2-7,TRBV4-2,TRBD1,CASSQGQGSYEQYF,TGTGCCAGCAGCCAAGGACAGGGATCCTACGAGCAGTACTTC
13,NA,TRBJ2-3,TRBV5-1,NA,CASSLEATDTQYF,TGCGCCAGCAGCTTGGAAGCGACAGATACGCAGTATTTT
14,NA,TRBJ2-7,TRBV7-9,TRBD1,CASSGRDRGNEQYF,TGTGCCAGCAGCGGTCGGGACAGGGGTAACGAGCAGTACTTC
16,NA,TRBJ1-2,TRBV19,NA,CASTPRGSRGNYGYTF,TGTGCCAGTACTCCAAGGGGGTCCCGCGGCAACTATGGCTACACCTTC
14,NA,TRBJ1-2,TRBV5-4,NA,CASSLVIDNYGYTF,TGTGCCAGCAGCTTGGTGATAGATAACTATGGCTACACCTTC
15,NA,TRBJ2-7,TRBV30,TRBD2,CAWSRRSGRLGEQYF,TGTGCCTGGAGTCGCCGTAGCGGGAGGTTGGGCGAGCAGTACTTC
12,few,TRBJ2-3,TRBV28,NA,CASRFTTDTQYF,TGTGCCAGCAGATTCACGACAGATACGCAGTATTTT
15,NA,TRBJ1-2,TRBV4-1,NA,CASSQDMAGVGGYTF,TGCGCCAGCAGCCAAGACATGGCAGGGGTTGGGGGCTACACCTTC
15,NA,TRBJ1-1,TRBV4-3,NA,CASSQDFPGVGEAFF,TGCGCCAGCAGCCAAGATTTTCCGGGGGTGGGAGAAGCTTTCTTT
17,NA,TRBJ2-1,TRBV9,TRBD2,CASSGSPTGGALNEQFF,TGTGCCAGCAGCGGAAGTCCTACCGGGGGGGCTTTAAATGAGCAGTTCTTC